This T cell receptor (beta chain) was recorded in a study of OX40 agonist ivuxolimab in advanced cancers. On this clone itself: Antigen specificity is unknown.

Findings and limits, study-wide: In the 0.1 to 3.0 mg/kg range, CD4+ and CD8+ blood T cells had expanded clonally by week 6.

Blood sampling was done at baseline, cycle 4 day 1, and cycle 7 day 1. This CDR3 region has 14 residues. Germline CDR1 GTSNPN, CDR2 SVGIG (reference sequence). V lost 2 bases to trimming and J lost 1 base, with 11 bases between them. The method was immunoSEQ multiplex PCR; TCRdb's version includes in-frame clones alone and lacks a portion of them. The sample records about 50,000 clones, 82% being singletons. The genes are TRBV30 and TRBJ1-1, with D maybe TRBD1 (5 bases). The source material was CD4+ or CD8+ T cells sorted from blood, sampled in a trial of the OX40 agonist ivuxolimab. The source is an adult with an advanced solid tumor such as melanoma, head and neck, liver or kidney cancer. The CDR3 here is CAWSLDKKNTEAFF. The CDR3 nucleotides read TGTGCCTGGAGTTTGGACAAGAAGAACACTGAAGCTTTCTTT.